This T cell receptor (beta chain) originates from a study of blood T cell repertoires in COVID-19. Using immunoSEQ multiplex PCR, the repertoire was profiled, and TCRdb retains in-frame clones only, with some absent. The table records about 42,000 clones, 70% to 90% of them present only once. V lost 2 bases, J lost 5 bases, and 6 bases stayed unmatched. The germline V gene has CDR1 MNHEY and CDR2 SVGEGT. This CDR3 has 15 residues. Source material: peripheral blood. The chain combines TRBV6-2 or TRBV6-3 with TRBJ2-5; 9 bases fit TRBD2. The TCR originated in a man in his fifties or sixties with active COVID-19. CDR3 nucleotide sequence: TGTGCCAGCAGTTACCCGGGACTAGCTGGCGAGACCCAGTACTTC. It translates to CASSYPGLAGETQYF.